This T cell receptor beta chain was recovered during a study of cytotoxic CD8 clonotypes in ibrutinib-treated CLL. General observations from the study: Clonality went higher at ibrutinib response and then dropped back toward baseline at progression.

Comment on this clone: Its specificity is not known.

Produced via immunoSEQ multiplex PCR; TCRdb's table is partial and in-frame only. Of around 300,000 clones listed, around four fifths were seen once; the top ten hold 5% to 7%. The V and J ends lost 0 bases and 1 base respectively, with 7 bases between them. CDR1 MNHEY and CDR2 SMNVEV come from the germline V gene (reference sequence). The CDR3 totals 15 residues. This chain joins TRBV27 and TRBJ1-5, with D hard to call. The specimen was PBMCs, collected before ibrutinib treatment. The clonotype originates from a human donor with chronic lymphocytic leukemia. DNA for the CDR3: TGTGCCAGCAGTTTATCACGGGGAAGCAATCAGCCCCAGCATTTT. This encodes CASSLSRGSNQPQHF.